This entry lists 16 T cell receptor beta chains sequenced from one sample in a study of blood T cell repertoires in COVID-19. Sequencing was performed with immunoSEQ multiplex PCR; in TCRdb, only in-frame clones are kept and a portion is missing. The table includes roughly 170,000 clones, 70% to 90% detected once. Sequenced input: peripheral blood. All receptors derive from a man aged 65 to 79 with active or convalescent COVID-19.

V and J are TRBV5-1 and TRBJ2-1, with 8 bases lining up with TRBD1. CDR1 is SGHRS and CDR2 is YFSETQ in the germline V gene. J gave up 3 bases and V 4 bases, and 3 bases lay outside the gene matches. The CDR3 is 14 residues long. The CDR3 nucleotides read TGCGCCAGCAGCGCAGGGACAGGCTACAATGAGCAGTTCTTC. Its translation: CASSAGTGYNEQFF.

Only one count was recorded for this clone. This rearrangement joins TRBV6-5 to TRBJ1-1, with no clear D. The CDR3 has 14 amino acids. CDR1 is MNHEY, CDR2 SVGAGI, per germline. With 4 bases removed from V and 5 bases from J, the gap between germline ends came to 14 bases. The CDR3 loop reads CASSSTVRGTEAFF. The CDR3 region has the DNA TGTGCCAGCAGTTCGACGGTTAGAGGGACTGAAGCTTTCTTT.

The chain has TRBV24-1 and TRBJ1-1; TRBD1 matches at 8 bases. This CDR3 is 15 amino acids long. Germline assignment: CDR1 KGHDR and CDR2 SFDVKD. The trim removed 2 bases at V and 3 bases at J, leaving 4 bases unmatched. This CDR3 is CATSDSLTGDTEAFF. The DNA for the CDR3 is TGTGCCACCAGTGATTCCCTGACAGGGGACACTGAAGCTTTCTTT.

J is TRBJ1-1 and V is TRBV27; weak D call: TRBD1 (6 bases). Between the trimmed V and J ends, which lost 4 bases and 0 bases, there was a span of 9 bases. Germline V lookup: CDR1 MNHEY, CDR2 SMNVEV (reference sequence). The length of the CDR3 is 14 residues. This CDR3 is CASSSNRVNTEAFF. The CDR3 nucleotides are TGTGCCAGCAGTTCAAACAGGGTGAACACTGAAGCTTTCTTT.

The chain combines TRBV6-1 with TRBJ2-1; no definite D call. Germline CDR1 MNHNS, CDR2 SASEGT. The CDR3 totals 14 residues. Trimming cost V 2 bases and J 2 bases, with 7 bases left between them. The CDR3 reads CASSETRTYNEQFF. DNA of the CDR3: TGTGCCAGCAGTGAAACGAGGACCTACAATGAGCAGTTCTTC.

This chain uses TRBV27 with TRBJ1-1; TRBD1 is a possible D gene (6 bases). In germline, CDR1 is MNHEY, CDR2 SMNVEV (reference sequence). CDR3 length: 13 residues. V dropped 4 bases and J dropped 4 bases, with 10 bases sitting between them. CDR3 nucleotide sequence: TGTGCCAGCAGTTCCAGGGGCGGCACTGAAGCTTTCTTT. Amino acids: CASSSRGGTEAFF.

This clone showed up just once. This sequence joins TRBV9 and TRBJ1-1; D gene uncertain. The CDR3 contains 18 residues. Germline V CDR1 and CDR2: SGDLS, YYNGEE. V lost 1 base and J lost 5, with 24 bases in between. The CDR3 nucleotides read TGTGCCAGCAGCGTACGGGAAAGTGGGTCAGGTATGTGGACTGAAGCTTTCTTT. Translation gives CASSVRESGSGMWTEAFF.

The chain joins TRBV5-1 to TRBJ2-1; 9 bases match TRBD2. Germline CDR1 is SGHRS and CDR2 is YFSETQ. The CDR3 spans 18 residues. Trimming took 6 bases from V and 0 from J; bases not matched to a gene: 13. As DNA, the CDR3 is TGCGCCAGCAAGGGAGCGGGGGGCCTCTCTAGCTCCTACAATGAGCAGTTCTTC. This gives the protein CASKGAGGLSSSYNEQFF.

DNA of the CDR3: TGTGCCAGCTCGCGGGCCCAGGGGGCGGATGGTGAAAAACTGTTTTTT. This gives the protein CASSRAQGADGEKLFF. The V and J genes are TRBV11-2 and TRBJ1-4; TRBD1 agrees at 8 bases. This CDR3 has 16 amino acids. CDR1 and CDR2 from the germline V gene are SGHAT and FQNNGV. J was trimmed by 7 bases and V by 8 bases; bases with no gene match: 15. The variable domain in full, completed from reference TRBV11-2 and TRBJ1-4, reads EAGVAQSPRYKIIEKRQSVAFWCNPISGHATLYWYQQILGQGPKLLIQFQNNGVVDDSQLPKDRFSAERLKGVDSTLKIQPAKLEDSAVYLCASSRAQGADGEKLFFGSGTQLSVL.

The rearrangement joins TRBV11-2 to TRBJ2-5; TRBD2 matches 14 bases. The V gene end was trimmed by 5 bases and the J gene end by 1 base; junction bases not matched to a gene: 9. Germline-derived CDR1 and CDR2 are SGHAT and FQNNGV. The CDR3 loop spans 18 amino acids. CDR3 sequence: CASSPGETSGRVQETQYF. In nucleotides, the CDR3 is TGTGCCAGCAGCCCCGGCGAGACTAGCGGGAGGGTCCAAGAGACCCAGTACTTC.

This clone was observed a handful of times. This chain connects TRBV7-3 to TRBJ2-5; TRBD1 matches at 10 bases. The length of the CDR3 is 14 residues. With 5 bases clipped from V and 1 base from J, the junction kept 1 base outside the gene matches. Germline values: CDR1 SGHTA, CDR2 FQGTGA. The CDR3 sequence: CASSRTGGQETQYF. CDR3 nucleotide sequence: TGTGCCAGCAGCAGGACAGGGGGCCAAGAGACCCAGTACTTC.

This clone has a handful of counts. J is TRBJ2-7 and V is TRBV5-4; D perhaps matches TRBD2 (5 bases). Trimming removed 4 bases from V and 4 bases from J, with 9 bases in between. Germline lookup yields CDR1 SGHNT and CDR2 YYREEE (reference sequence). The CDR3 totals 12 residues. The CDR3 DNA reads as TGTGCCAGCAGCCGGGGTTCGTACGAGCAGTACTTC. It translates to CASSRGSYEQYF.

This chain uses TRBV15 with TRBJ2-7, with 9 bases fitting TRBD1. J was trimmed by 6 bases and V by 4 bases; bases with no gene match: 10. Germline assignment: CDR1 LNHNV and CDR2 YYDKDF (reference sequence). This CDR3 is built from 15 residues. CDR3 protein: CATSKFGDRVSEQYF. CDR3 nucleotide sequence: TGTGCCACCAGCAAGTTCGGGGACAGGGTTTCCGAGCAGTACTTC.

Written as DNA, the CDR3 is TGTGCCAGCAGCTTGGACCTGACAGGGTCAGGCCCTGGAGCTTTCTTT. It codes for CASSLDLTGSGPGAFF. The J gene is TRBJ1-1, the V gene TRBV5-6; 7 positions match TRBD1. This CDR3 has 16 amino acids. The trim removed 0 bases at V and 10 bases at J, leaving 15 bases unmatched. Germline loops: CDR1 SGHDT, CDR2 YYEEEE.

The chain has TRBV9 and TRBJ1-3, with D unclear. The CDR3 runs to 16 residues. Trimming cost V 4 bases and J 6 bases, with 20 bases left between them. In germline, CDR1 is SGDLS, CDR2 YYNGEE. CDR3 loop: CASSHLDGPLVNTIYF. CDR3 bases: TGTGCCAGCAGCCATCTAGACGGCCCATTAGTAAACACCATATATTTT.

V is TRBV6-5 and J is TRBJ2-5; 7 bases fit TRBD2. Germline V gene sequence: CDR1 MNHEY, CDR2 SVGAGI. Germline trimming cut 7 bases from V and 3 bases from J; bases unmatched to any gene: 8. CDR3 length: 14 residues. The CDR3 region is CASKREVGEETQYF. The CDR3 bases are TGTGCCAGCAAACGGGAGGTAGGGGAAGAGACCCAGTACTTC.